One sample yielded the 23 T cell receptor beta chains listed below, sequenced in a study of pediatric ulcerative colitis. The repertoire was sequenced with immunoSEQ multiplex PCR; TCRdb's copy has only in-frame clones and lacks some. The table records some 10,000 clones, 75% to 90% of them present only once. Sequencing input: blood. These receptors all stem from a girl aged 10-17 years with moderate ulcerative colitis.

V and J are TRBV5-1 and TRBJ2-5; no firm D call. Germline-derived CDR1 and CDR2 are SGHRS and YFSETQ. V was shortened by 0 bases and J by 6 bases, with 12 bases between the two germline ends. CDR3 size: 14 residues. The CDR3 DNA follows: TGCGCCAGCAGCTTGGATTGGCAGATAAAGACCCAGTACTTC. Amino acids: CASSLDWQIKTQYF.

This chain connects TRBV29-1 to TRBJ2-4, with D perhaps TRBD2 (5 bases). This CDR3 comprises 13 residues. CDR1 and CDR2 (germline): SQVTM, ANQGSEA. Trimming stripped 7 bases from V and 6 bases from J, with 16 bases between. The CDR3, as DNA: TGCAGCGGTAAGAGCGGACCTTCAAACATTCAGTACTTC. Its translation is CSGKSGPSNIQYF.

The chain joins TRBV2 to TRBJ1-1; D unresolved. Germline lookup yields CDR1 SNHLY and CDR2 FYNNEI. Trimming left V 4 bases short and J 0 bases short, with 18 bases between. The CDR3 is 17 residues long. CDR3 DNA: TGTGCCAGCAGTGGGCCGAGCGGAGAGGCCATGAACACTGAAGCTTTCTTT. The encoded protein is CASSGPSGEAMNTEAFF.

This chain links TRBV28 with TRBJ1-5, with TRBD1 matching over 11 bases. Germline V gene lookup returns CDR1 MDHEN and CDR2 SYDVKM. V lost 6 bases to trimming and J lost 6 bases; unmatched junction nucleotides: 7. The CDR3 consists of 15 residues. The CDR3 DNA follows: TGTGCCAGCAGGACCGGGACAGGGGGGGTTCAGCCCCAGCATTTT. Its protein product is CASRTGTGGVQPQHF.

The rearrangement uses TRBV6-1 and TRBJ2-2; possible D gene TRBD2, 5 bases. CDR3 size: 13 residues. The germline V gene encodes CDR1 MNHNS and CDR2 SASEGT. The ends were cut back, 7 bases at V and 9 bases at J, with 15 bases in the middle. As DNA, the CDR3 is TGTGCCAGCACCAGACCGGGGTTTAGGGAGCTGTTTTTT. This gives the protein CASTRPGFRELFF.

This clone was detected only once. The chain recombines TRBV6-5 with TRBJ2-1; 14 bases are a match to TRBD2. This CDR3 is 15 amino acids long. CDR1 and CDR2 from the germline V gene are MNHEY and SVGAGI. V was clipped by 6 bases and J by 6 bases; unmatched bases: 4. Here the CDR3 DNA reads TGTGCCAGCAGCAAGACTAGCGGGGGGGTCAATGAGCAGTTCTTC. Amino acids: CASSKTSGGVNEQFF.

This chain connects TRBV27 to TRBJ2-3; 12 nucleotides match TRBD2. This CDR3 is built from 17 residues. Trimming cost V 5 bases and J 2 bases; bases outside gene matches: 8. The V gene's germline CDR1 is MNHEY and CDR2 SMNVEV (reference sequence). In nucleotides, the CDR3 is TGTGCCAGCAGTCCAACTAGCGGGGGGCCGTTCACAGATACGCAGTATTTT. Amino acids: CASSPTSGGPFTDTQYF.

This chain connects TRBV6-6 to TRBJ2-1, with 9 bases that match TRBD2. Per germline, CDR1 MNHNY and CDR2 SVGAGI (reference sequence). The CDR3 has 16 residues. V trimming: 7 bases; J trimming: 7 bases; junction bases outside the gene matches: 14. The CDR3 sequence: CASTPEIAGAGNEQFF. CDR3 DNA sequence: TGTGCCAGCACGCCCGAGATAGCGGGGGCGGGGAATGAGCAGTTCTTC.

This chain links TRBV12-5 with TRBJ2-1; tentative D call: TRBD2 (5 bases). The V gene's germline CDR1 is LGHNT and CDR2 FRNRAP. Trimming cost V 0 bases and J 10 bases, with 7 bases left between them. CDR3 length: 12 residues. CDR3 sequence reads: CASGLVRGEQFF. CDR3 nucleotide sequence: TGTGCTAGTGGTTTGGTACGAGGGGAGCAGTTCTTC.

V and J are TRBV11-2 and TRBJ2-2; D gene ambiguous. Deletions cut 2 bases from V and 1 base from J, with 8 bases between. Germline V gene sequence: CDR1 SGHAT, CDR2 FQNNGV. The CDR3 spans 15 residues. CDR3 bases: TGTGCCAGCAGCTTACGACGAGGGAACACCGGGGAGCTGTTTTTT. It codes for CASSLRRGNTGELFF.

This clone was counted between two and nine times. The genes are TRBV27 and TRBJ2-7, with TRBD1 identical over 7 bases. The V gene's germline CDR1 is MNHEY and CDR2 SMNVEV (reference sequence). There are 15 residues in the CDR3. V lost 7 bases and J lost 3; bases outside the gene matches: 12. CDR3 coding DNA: TGTGCCAGCAAGACCACCGGGACAGTGAGCTACGAGCAGTACTTC. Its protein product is CASKTTGTVSYEQYF.

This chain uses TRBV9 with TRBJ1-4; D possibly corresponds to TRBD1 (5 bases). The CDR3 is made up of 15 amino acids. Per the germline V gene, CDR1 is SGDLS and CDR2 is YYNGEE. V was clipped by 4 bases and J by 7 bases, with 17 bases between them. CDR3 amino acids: CASSPRMGTAEKLFF. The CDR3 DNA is TGTGCCAGCAGCCCGAGGATGGGGACCGCTGAAAAACTGTTTTTT. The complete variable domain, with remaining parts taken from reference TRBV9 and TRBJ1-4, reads DSGVTQTPKHLITATGQRVTLRCSPRSGDLSVYWYQQSLDQGLQFLIQYYNGEERAKGNILERFSAQQFPDLHSELNLSSLELGDSALYFCASSPRMGTAEKLFFGSGTQLSVL.

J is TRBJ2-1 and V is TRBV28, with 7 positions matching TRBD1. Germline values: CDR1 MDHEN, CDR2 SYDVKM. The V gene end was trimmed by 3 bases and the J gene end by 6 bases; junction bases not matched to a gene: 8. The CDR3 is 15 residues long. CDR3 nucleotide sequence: TGTGCCAGCAGTTTCCGGGACAGAGCATTCAATGAGCAGTTCTTC. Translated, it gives CASSFRDRAFNEQFF.

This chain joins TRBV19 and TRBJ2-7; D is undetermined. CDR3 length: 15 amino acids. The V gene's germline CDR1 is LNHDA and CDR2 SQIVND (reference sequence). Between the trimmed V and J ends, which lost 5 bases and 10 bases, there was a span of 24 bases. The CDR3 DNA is TGTGCCAGTAGTGAAGACGTCCATACTACGAAAAATCAGTACTTC. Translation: CASSEDVHTTKNQYF.

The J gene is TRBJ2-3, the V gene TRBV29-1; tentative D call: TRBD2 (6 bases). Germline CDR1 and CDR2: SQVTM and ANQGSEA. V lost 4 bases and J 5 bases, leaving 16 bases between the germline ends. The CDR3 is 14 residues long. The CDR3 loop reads CSVVEGGHIDTQYF. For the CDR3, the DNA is TGCAGCGTTGTCGAGGGAGGCCACATAGATACGCAGTATTTT.

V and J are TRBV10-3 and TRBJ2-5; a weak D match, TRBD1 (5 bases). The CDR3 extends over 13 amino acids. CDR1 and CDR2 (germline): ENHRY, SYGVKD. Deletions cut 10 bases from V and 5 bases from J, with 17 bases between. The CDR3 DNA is TGTGCCACTGAGGACACCCGTCTTGAGACCCAGTACTTC. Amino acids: CATEDTRLETQYF.

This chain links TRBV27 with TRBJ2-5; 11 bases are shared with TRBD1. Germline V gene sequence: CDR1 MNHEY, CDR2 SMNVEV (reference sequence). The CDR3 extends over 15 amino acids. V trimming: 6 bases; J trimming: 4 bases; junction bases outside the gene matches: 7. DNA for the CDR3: TGTGCCAGCAGACTAGGACAGGGGGCTGTAGAGACCCAGTACTTC. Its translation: CASRLGQGAVETQYF.

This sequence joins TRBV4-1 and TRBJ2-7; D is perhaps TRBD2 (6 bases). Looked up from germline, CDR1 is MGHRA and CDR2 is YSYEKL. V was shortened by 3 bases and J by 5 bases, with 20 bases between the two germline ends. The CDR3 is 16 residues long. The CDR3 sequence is CASSQNLGGVAHEQYF. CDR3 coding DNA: TGCGCCAGCAGCCAGAATCTGGGAGGAGTCGCCCACGAGCAGTACTTC.

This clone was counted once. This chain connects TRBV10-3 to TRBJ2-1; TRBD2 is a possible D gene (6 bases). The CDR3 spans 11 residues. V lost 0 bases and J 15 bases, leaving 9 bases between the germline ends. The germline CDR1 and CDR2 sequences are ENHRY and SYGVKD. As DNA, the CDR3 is TGTGCCATCAGTGAGTCGCGGGATATGTTCTTC. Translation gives CAISESRDMFF.

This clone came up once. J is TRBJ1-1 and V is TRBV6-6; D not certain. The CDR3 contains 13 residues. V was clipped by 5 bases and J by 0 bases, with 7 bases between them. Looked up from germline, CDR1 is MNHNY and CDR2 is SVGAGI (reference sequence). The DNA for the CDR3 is TGTGCCAGCAGTCCCAGACTGAACACTGAAGCTTTCTTT. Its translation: CASSPRLNTEAFF.

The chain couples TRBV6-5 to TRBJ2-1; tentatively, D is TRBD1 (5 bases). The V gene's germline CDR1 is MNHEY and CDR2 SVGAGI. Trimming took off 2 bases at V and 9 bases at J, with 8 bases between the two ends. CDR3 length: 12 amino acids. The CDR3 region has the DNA TGTGCCAGCAGTTACCCAAGGGGTGAGCAGTTCTTC. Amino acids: CASSYPRGEQFF.

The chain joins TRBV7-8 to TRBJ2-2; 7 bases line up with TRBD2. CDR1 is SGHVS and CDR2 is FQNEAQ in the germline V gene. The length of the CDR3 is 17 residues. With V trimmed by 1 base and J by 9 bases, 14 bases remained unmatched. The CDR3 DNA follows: TGTGCCAGCAGCTTAGAATTAGGCGGGAGCCCCACGTGGGAGCTGTTTTTT. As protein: CASSLELGGSPTWELFF.

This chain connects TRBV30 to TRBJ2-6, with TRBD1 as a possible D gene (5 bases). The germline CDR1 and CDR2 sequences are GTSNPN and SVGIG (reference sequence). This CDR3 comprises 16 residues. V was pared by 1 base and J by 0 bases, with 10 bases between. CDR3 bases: TGTGCCTGGAGTGACAGGTCCTACTCTGGGGCCAACGTCCTGACTTTC. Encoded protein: CAWSDRSYSGANVLTF.